This T cell receptor beta chain appears in the sequencing data of a study of read filtering for tumor transcriptome and immune sequencing. From 300 to 400 ng of RNA, a library with molecular barcoded alpha/delta and beta/gamma adaptors was made. TCRdb re-analysed the reads in MiXCR, keeping a single row per CDR3 protein. Of more than 70,000 distinct CDR3 sequences detected, about 22% appear once; the ten largest clones hold roughly an eighth. The CDR3 extends over 15 amino acids. Germline-derived CDR1 and CDR2 are SGHTA and FQGTGA. The V gene end was trimmed by 3 bases and the J gene end by 4 bases; junction bases not matched to a gene: 8.

The sequencing input was a population of CD138-negative cells sorted from bone marrow. V gene TRBV7-3 combines with J gene TRBJ2-5; 7 positions agree with TRBD2. The receptor's source is a donor aged 40 or over with multiple myeloma. The CDR3 DNA reads TGTGCCAGCAGCTTCTCGGCGGGGGAGGGAGAGACCCAGTACTTC. Residues: CASSFSAGEGETQYF.